This T cell receptor (beta chain) was sequenced in a study of cytomegalovirus exposure and HLA in healthy donors. Though probably carrying unrecorded immune exposures, donors were nominally healthy at sampling. With respect to this clone: Its antigen is still unknown.

Use of 60 Vbeta and 13 Jbeta primers characterized the PCR. The data were produced by immunoSEQ multiplex PCR, yet TCRdb's version contains in-frame clones alone and is incomplete. The sample has tens of thousands of clones, about four fifths seen once; the top ten hold 3.8%. Broader study findings: In a later analysis, productive TCRs from donors in an Asian-associated ancestry cluster reportedly carried fewer N-insertions than the cohort mean. Later analysis placed DRB1 highest and HLA-C lowest in TCR association rates, which differed by HLA locus. Previous analysis showed most TCR beta V segments were productive about 87% or about 30% of the time.

The CDR3 covers 16 residues. V was clipped by 5 bases and J by 1 base, with 16 bases between them. In germline, CDR1 is SGHTA, CDR2 FQGTGA. Sequenced: PBMCs. This TCR derives from a woman aged 40 to 55 in good health and CMV-seronegative. The rearrangement joins TRBV7-3 to TRBJ2-3, with D perhaps matching TRBD1 (7 bases). CDR3 region: CASSQGGGVGTDTQYF. CDR3 bases: TGTGCCAGCAGCCAGGGGGGCGGGGTGGGCACAGATACGCAGTATTTT. Complete variable domain (other parts from reference TRBV7-3 and TRBJ2-3): GAGVSQTPSNKVTEKGKYVELRCDPISGHTALYWYRQSLGQGPEFLIYFQGTGAADDSGLPNDRFFAVRPEGSVSTLKIQRTERGDSAVYLCASSQGGGVGTDTQYFGPGTRLTVL.